Detailed here is one T cell receptor beta chain. Its target is not known. All patients picked for sequencing had shown, by flow cytometry, an expansion of CD8+CD57+ cells. Every one of the patients had aplastic anemia (severe, acquired). The V segment lost 6 bases and the J segment 4 bases; nucleotides outside the gene matches: 16. Looked up from germline, CDR1 is DFQATT and CDR2 is SNEGSKA (reference sequence). CDR3 length: 17 residues. This sample is drawn from a study of CD8+CD57+ T cells in acquired aplastic anemia. Study context: DNA recovered from sorted CD4+ and CD8+ cells had a mean of around 3.2 ug.

Study results and limitations: Patients and controls had in common twenty-nine CD8+ CDR3 sequences. Patients showed no significant difference from controls in CD8+ Simpson's diversity.

Template material for TCR beta VDJ and CDR3 profiling consisted of genomic DNA. TCRdb reprocessed the reads with MiXCR, giving one entry per CDR3 protein. The profile shows about 470,000 distinct CDR3 sequences, around 30% of them singletons. Sequenced sample: sorted CD4+, CD8+, or CD8+CD57+ T cells (not recorded which) from PBMCs. The receptor was derived from a human donor with aplastic anemia. The V call is TRBV20-1, the J call TRBJ2-1; TRBD2 matches 9 bases. The CDR3 loop reads CSALGYSGSHGYNEQFF. DNA of the CDR3: TGCAGTGCCCTCGGTTATAGCGGGAGCCACGGGTACAATGAGCAGTTCTTC.